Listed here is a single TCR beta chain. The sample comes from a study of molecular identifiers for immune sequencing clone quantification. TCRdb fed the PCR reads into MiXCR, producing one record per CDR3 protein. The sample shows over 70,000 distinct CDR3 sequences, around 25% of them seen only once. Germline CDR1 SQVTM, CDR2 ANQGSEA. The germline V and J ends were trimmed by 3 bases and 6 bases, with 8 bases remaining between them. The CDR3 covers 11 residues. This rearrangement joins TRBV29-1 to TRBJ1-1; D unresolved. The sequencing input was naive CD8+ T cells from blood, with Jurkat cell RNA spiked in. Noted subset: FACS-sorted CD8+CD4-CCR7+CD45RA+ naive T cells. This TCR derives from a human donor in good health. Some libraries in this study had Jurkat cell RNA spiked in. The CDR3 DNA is TGCAGCGTTGAGGAAAGGTCTGAAGCTTTCTTT. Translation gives CSVEERSEAFF.